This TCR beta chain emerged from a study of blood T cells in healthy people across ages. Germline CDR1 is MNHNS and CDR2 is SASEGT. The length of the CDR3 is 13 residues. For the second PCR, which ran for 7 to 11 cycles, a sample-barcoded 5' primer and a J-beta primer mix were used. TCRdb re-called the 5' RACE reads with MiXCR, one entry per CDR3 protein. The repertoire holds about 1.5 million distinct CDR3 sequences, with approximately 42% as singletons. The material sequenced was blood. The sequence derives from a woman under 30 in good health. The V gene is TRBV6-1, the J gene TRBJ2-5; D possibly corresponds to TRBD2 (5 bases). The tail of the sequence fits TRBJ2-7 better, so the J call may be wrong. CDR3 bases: TGTGCCAGCAGTGAAGGAACTAGGTACGAGCAGTACTTC. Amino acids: CASSEGTRYEQYF.